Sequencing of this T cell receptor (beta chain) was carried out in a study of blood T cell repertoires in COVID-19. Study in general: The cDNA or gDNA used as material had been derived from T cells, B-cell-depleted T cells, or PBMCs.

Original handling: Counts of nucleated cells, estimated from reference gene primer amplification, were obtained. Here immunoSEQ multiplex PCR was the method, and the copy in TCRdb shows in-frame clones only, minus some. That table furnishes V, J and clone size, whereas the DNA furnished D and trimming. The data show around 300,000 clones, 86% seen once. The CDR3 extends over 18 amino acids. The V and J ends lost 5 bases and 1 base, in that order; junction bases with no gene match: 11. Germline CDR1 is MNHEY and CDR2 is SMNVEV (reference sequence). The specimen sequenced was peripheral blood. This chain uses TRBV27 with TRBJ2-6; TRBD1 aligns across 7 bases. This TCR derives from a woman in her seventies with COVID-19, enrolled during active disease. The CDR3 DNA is TGTGCCAGCAGTCAAGGGGGCTATTATGATTCTGGGGCCAACGTCCTGACTTTC. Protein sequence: CASSQGGYYDSGANVLTF.